This TCR beta chain was obtained from a study of T cell repertoires in cytomegalovirus infection. Turning to the study itself: Indications of both CMV infection and matching HLA type were provided by public TCR beta signatures. Overall study findings and caveats: There were HLA-C-restricted CMV-specific TCR beta clonotypes dominating the ex vivo response.

This clonotype was observed a few times. Its target is not known. Each CDR3 protein is one row after TCRdb ran MiXCR on the reads. Among around 770,000 distinct CDR3 sequences listed, roughly 28% were seen once. The V end was cut by 5 bases, the J end by 1 base, with 11 bases between. This CDR3 spans 14 amino acids. From germline, CDR1 is SEHNR and CDR2 FQNEAQ (reference sequence). The V and J genes are TRBV7-9 and TRBJ1-1, with D possibly TRBD1 on 6 matching bases. The TCR comes from a human donor in good health (CMV status not recorded). Some clones in this sample may be carry-over from other donors' samples. The sequencing here drew on cultured CD8+ T cells from PBMCs, taken from culture after CMV antigen stimulation. In DNA, the CDR3 is TGTGCCAGCAGCCGCCCGACAGGGAACACTGAAGCTTTCTTT. Protein product: CASSRPTGNTEAFF.